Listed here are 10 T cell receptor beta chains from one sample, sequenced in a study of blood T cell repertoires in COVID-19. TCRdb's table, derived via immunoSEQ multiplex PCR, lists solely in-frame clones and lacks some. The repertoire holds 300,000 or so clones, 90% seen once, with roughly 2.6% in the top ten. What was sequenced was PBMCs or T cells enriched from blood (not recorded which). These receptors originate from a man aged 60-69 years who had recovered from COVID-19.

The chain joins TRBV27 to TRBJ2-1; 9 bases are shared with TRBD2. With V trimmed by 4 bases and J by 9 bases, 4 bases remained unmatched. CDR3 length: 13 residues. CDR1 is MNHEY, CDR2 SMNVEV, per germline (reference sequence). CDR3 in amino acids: CASSSGLAFEQFF. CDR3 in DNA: TGTGCCAGCAGTTCCGGACTAGCGTTTGAGCAGTTCTTC.

The CDR3 DNA follows: TGTGCCAGCAGCTTATCCGAGACAGATGGCTACACCTTC. Translation gives CASSLSETDGYTF. The chain uses TRBV7-9 and TRBJ1-2; tentative D call: TRBD1 (5 bases). V was pared by 2 bases and J by 6 bases, with 10 bases between. CDR3 length: 13 amino acids. Germline CDR1 and CDR2: SEHNR and FQNEAQ (reference sequence).

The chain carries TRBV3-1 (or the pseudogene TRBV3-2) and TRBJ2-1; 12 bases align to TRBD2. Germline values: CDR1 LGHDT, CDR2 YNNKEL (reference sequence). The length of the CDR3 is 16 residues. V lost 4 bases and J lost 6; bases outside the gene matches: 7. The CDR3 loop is CASSPRLAGVLNEQFF. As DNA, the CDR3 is TGTGCCAGCAGCCCGAGACTAGCGGGGGTTCTCAATGAGCAGTTCTTC.

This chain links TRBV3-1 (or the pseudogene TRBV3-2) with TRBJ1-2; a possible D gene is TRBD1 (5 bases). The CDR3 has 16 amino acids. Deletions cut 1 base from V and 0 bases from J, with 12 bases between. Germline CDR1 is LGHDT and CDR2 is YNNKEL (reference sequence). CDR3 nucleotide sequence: TGTGCCAGCAGCCAAGCCGACAGCCCAGCTAACTATGGCTACACCTTC. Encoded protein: CASSQADSPANYGYTF.

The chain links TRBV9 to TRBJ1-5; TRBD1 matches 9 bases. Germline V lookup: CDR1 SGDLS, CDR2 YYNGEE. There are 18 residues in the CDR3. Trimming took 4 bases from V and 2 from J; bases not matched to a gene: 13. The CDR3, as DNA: TGTGCCAGCAGCACAGGGGGCTATTGGGTTCGGGGCAATCAGCCCCAGCATTTT. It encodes CASSTGGYWVRGNQPQHF.

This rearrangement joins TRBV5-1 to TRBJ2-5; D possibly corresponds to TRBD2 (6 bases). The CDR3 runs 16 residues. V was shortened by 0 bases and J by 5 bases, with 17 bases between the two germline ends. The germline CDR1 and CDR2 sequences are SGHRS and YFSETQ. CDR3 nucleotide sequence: TGCGCCAGCAGCTTGGGACTAGAGCCGTCTCTTGAGACCCAGTACTTC. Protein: CASSLGLEPSLETQYF.

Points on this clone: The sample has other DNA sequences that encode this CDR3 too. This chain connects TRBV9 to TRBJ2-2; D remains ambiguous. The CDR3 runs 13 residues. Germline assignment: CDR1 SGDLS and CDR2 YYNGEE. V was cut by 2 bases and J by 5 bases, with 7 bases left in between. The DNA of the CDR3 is TGTGCCAGCAGCGTTTCCGGGACCGGGGAGCTGTTTTTT. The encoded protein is CASSVSGTGELFF.

The CDR3 reads CASSLIGLAGDEQFF. CDR3 bases: TGCGCCAGCAGCTTAATAGGACTAGCGGGAGATGAGCAGTTCTTC. V and J are TRBV5-1 and TRBJ2-1, with 13 bases matching TRBD2. The ends lost 2 bases at V and 8 bases at J; junction bases unmatched: 4. The CDR3 is made up of 15 amino acids. Germline CDR1 and CDR2: SGHRS and YFSETQ.

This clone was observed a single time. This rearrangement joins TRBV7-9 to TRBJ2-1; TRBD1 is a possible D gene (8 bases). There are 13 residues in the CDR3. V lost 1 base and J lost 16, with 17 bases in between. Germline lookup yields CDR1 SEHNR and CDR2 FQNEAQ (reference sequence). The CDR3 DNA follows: TGTGCCAGCAGCTTAGGGGGGGGACAGGACTACTTCTTC. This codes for CASSLGGGQDYFF.

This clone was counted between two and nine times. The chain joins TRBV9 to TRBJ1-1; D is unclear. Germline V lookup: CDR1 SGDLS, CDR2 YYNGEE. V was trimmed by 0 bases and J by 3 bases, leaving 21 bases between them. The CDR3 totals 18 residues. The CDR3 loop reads CASSVVFGDHLGDTEAFF. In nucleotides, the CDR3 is TGTGCCAGCAGCGTAGTGTTCGGGGATCATCTTGGGGACACTGAAGCTTTCTTT. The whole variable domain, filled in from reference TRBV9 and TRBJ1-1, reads DSGVTQTPKHLITATGQRVTLRCSPRSGDLSVYWYQQSLDQGLQFLIQYYNGEERAKGNILERFSAQQFPDLHSELNLSSLELGDSALYFCASSVVFGDHLGDTEAFFGQGTRLTVV.